Presented here are 29 T cell receptor beta chains from one specimen sequenced in a study of T cells in Graves' hyperthyroidism and ophthalmopathy. Amplified TCR beta CDR3 regions came from RNA transcripts. A set of HTBI primers served as the primers for a first-round RT-PCR of the TCR CDR3. Each CDR3 protein is one row after TCRdb ran MiXCR on the multiplex PCR reads. Here the sample spans around 600,000 distinct CDR3 sequences, around 13% being singletons. The sequenced material came from blood. The source of these receptors is a woman aged 45-65 years with Graves' ophthalmopathy.

This clonotype was found many times. The genes are TRBV28 and TRBJ1-2; unclear D gene. The V and J ends lost 1 base and 6 bases respectively, with 9 bases between them. The V gene's germline CDR1 is MDHEN and CDR2 SYDVKM. The CDR3 runs to 13 residues. CDR3 loop: CASSLLGKHGYTF. The CDR3 coding sequence is TGTGCCAGCAGTTTATTGGGGAAGCATGGCTACACCTTC.

In this sample, this clonotype turned up many times. The V call is TRBV3-1, the J call TRBJ1-2; no definite D call. The CDR3 has 16 amino acids. V lost 0 bases to trimming and J lost 2 bases, with 13 bases between them. The germline V gene has CDR1 LGHDT and CDR2 YNNKEL (reference sequence). The chain's CDR3 is CASSQDLGRINYGYTF. The CDR3 bases are TGTGCCAGCAGCCAAGATTTAGGCAGGATAAACTATGGCTACACCTTC.

J is TRBJ1-2 and V is TRBV5-1; 7 nucleotides match TRBD1. In germline, CDR1 is SGHRS, CDR2 YFSETQ. CDR3 size: 14 residues. Trimming took 4 bases from V and 6 from J; bases not matched to a gene: 9. DNA of the CDR3: TGCGCCAGCAGCCCTCCCAGGACAGGAAATGGCTACACCTTC. Its translation: CASSPPRTGNGYTF.

This clonotype showed up many times. V gene TRBV4-1 combines with J gene TRBJ1-2; 9 positions match TRBD1. Unmatched junction bases numbered 8, after V lost 5 bases and J lost 4 bases. Germline CDR1 and CDR2: MGHRA and YSYEKL. CDR3 length: 15 amino acids. CDR3 in DNA: TGCGCCAGCAGCGAACCCGGGACAGGGTCCTATGGCTACACCTTC. As protein: CASSEPGTGSYGYTF.

This clonotype has ten or more counts. This rearrangement joins TRBV11-3 to TRBJ2-7; tentative D call: TRBD2 (6 bases). The CDR3 has 16 residues. Germline CDR1 and CDR2: SGHNT and YENEEA. The V end was cut by 5 bases, the J end by 1 base, with 18 bases between. The CDR3 DNA sequence: TGTGCCAGCAGCAAAGACGGACGGGACTTATCCTACGAGCAGTACTTC. This gives the protein CASSKDGRDLSYEQYF.

In its sample, this clonotype was seen many times. The chain employs TRBV11-2 and TRBJ1-3; 9 bases are shared with TRBD1. Germline trimming cut 5 bases from V and 0 bases from J; bases unmatched to any gene: 8. CDR1 and CDR2 (germline): SGHAT, FQNNGV. This CDR3 has 17 amino acids. CDR3 sequence: CASSGIPGQGSGNTIYF. The DNA for the CDR3 is TGTGCCAGCAGCGGCATCCCGGGACAGGGCTCTGGAAACACCATATATTTT.

The chain is built from TRBV4-1 and TRBJ2-2; no clear D. Trimming took off 3 bases at V and 2 bases at J, with 7 bases between the two ends. Germline V gene data show CDR1 as MGHRA and CDR2 as YSYEKL. The CDR3 covers 14 residues. CDR3 DNA sequence: TGCGCCAGCAGCCAGATCATAAACACCGGGGAGCTGTTTTTT. Translated, it gives CASSQIINTGELFF.

This clonotype was seen many times. The chain couples TRBV7-2 to TRBJ1-2, with TRBD1 identical over 8 bases. The CDR3 is made up of 17 amino acids. CDR1 is SGHTA and CDR2 is FQGNSA in the germline V gene. The V and J ends lost 5 bases and 4 bases, in that order; junction bases with no gene match: 15. In nucleotides, the CDR3 is TGTGCCAGCAGCACGGGACAGGTCCTCCTGACATCCTATGGCTACACCTTC. Translation: CASSTGQVLLTSYGYTF. Full variable domain (outside the CDR3, taken from reference TRBV7-2 and TRBJ1-2): GAGVSQSPSNKVTEKGKDVELRCDPISGHTALYWYRQSLGQGLEFLIYFQGNSAPDKSGLPSDRFSAERTGGSVSTLTIQRTQQEDSAVYLCASSTGQVLLTSYGYTFGSGTRLTVV.

This chain joins TRBV7-8 and TRBJ1-6; 12 bases are shared with TRBD1. Germline V gene sequence: CDR1 SGHVS, CDR2 FQNEAQ. This CDR3 contains 17 residues. Trimming removed 5 bases from V and 6 bases from J; junction bases left unmatched: 8. This CDR3 reads CASSITGTGGFNSPLHF. The CDR3 DNA reads as TGTGCCAGCAGCATAACCGGGACAGGGGGCTTTAATTCACCCCTCCACTTT.

There are many counts of this clonotype. The chain recombines TRBV2 with TRBJ2-5; 9 nucleotides line up with TRBD2. Germline CDR1 and CDR2: SNHLY and FYNNEI. J gave up 4 bases and V 4 bases, and 4 bases lay outside the gene matches. The CDR3 loop spans 14 amino acids. This chain's CDR3 is CASSAVTSGETQYF. The CDR3 coding sequence is TGTGCCAGCAGTGCCGTGACTAGCGGAGAGACCCAGTACTTC.

This clonotype was seen at least ten times. In nucleotides, the CDR3 is TGTGCCAGCAGTCCGGGACAGGGGATGTTCGGCTACACCTTC. Residues: CASSPGQGMFGYTF. The chain uses TRBV12-3 or TRBV12-4 and TRBJ1-2; 10 bases line up with TRBD1. The CDR3 sequence is 14 residues long. J gave up 8 bases and V 5 bases, and 8 bases lay outside the gene matches.

This clonotype was detected ten times or more. J is TRBJ1-2 and V is TRBV7-8, with D uncertain. Germline CDR1 is SGHVS and CDR2 is FQNEAQ. V was cut by 0 bases and J by 3 bases, with 11 bases left in between. CDR3 length: 15 residues. CDR3 sequence: CASSLALSDYYGYTF. The CDR3 DNA is TGTGCCAGCAGCTTAGCCTTGAGCGATTACTATGGCTACACCTTC.

This clonotype was recorded a few times. This chain connects TRBV15 to TRBJ2-2; no reliable D call. The CDR3 is made up of 15 amino acids. CDR1 and CDR2 from the germline V gene are LNHNV and YYDKDF (reference sequence). Trimming took 0 bases from V and 1 from J, leaving 6 bases between them. Here the CDR3 DNA reads TGTGCCACCAGCAGAGATAGCCAGAACACCGGGGAGCTGTTTTTT. Amino acids: CATSRDSQNTGELFF.

The chain has TRBV7-2 and TRBJ2-7; 10 positions agree with TRBD1. The CDR3 length is 15 residues. Germline CDR1 is SGHTA and CDR2 is FQGNSA. V was clipped by 4 bases and J by 6 bases; unmatched bases: 9. The CDR3 sequence is CASSSYGTGDPEQYF. DNA of the CDR3: TGTGCCAGCAGCTCTTACGGGACAGGGGACCCCGAGCAGTACTTC.

The chain combines TRBV7-6 with TRBJ2-1, with 11 bases fitting TRBD2. This CDR3 has 15 residues. With V trimmed by 4 bases and J by 9 bases, 8 bases remained unmatched. Looked up from germline, CDR1 is SGHVS and CDR2 is FNYEAQ. In DNA form, the CDR3 reads TGTGCCAGCAGCTATACTAGCGGGAGTTTTGTTGAGCAGTTCTTC. This translates into CASSYTSGSFVEQFF.

This clonotype has at least ten counts. The chain is built from TRBV2 and TRBJ1-2; D is unclear. CDR3 size: 11 residues. Germline V lookup: CDR1 SNHLY, CDR2 FYNNEI. Trimming took off 3 bases at V and 8 bases at J, with 7 bases between the two ends. CDR3 residues: CASSDVVGYTF. CDR3 DNA sequence: TGTGCCAGCAGTGATGTGGTGGGCTACACCTTC.

With regard to this clonotype: A much larger clonotype is one base distant, so this may be a read error. This chain joins TRBV5-1 and TRBJ2-1; tentative D call: TRBD1 (7 bases). The germline V gene has CDR1 SGHRS and CDR2 YFSETQ. The CDR3 extends over 17 amino acids. CDR3 in amino acids: CAGSKGTVLGRSNEQFF. The CDR3 coding sequence is TGCGCCGGCAGCAAAGGGACAGTACTAGGGAGGAGCAATGAGCAGTTCTTC. Supplemented by reference TRBV5-1 and TRBJ2-1, the full variable domain reads KAGVTQTPRYLIKTRGQQVTLSCSPISGHRSVSWYQQTPGQGLQFLFEYFSETQRNKGNFPGRFSGRQFSNSRSEMNVSTLELGDSALYLCAGSKGTVLGRSNEQFFGPGTRLTVL.

There are many counts of this clonotype. The V call is TRBV5-1, the J call TRBJ2-3; maybe TRBD2 (6 bases). The CDR3 runs to 15 residues. In germline, CDR1 is SGHRS, CDR2 YFSETQ. V was shortened by 6 bases and J by 4 bases, with 18 bases between the two germline ends. This CDR3 reads CASTIGTGEADTQYF. CDR3 sequence (DNA): TGCGCCAGCACGATCGGGACTGGAGAAGCAGATACGCAGTATTTT.

In its sample, this clonotype was seen many times. The rearrangement links TRBV24-1 to TRBJ2-1, with D perhaps TRBD1 (5 bases). Germline assignment: CDR1 KGHDR and CDR2 SFDVKD. V was shortened by 4 bases and J by 0 bases, with 12 bases between the two germline ends. There are 16 residues in the CDR3. The CDR3 DNA sequence: TGTGCCACCAGTGACCGCGGACAACGCTCCTACAATGAGCAGTTCTTC. Residues: CATSDRGQRSYNEQFF.

This clonotype has just a few counts. The V gene is TRBV7-3, the J gene TRBJ2-5, with TRBD2 matching over 9 bases. Germline loops: CDR1 SGHTA, CDR2 FQGTGA. This CDR3 is 16 amino acids long. After removal of 5 bases from V and 4 bases from J, the junction contained 11 bases not matched to a gene. The CDR3 sequence: CASSLGYSGSGETQYF. CDR3 DNA sequence: TGTGCCAGCAGCCTCGGATATAGCGGGAGTGGAGAGACCCAGTACTTC.

This clonotype was counted between two and nine times. The CDR3 here is CASSNSGRAGSGELFF. The CDR3 DNA sequence: TGTGCCAGTAGTAATAGCGGGAGGGCCGGGTCCGGGGAGCTGTTTTTT. The V and J genes are TRBV19 and TRBJ2-2; 11 nucleotides line up with TRBD2. The CDR3 totals 16 residues. V lost 4 bases to trimming and J lost 6 bases; unmatched junction nucleotides: 7. Germline-derived CDR1 and CDR2 are LNHDA and SQIVND (reference sequence).

The V call is TRBV6-1, the J call TRBJ2-1; TRBD2 aligns across 9 bases. V lost 6 bases to trimming and J lost 5 bases; unmatched junction nucleotides: 8. The CDR3 is 15 amino acids. Germline-derived CDR1 and CDR2 are MNHNS and SASEGT. The DNA for the CDR3 is TGTGCCAGCAGACAAACTAGCGGGCCGCACAATGAGCAGTTCTTC. It codes for CASRQTSGPHNEQFF.

V usage is TRBV7-9 and J usage is TRBJ2-7; TRBD2 agrees at 10 bases. From germline, CDR1 is SEHNR and CDR2 FQNEAQ (reference sequence). The CDR3 is made up of 15 amino acids. Trimming took 5 bases from V and 1 from J; bases not matched to a gene: 5. CDR3 amino acids: CASSPSGSSSYEQYF. The CDR3 nucleotides read TGTGCCAGCAGCCCTAGCGGGAGTTCGTCCTACGAGCAGTACTTC.

There are many counts of this clonotype. V is TRBV28 and J is TRBJ2-1; 12 bases fit TRBD2. CDR1 MDHEN and CDR2 SYDVKM come from the germline V gene. The CDR3 length is 17 residues. V lost 2 bases and J lost 4; bases outside the gene matches: 6. CDR3 amino acids: CASSLTRTSGTYNEQFF. CDR3 nucleotide sequence: TGTGCCAGCAGTTTAACCCGGACTAGCGGGACTTACAATGAGCAGTTCTTC.

The chain links TRBV4-3 to TRBJ1-5; 9 bases map to TRBD1. The V segment lost 0 bases and the J segment 6 bases; nucleotides outside the gene matches: 6. This CDR3 spans 16 amino acids. CDR1 is LGHNA, CDR2 YSLEER, per germline. Written as DNA, the CDR3 is TGCGCCAGCAGCCAAGAAAACAGGGGGCTGTCTCAGCCCCAGCATTTT. It is translated as CASSQENRGLSQPQHF.

Ten or more counts support this clonotype. The chain has TRBV28 and TRBJ2-7; no reliable D call. V lost 5 bases, J lost 4 bases, and 33 bases lay in between. Per germline, CDR1 MDHEN and CDR2 SYDVKM. This CDR3 region has 20 residues. CDR3 nucleotide sequence: TGTGCCAGCAGTCCGTCCTCTAGTACTTGGCAATATCTTAATGGGTACGAGCAGTACTTC. Translated, it gives CASSPSSSTWQYLNGYEQYF.

The sample holds many counts of this clonotype. J is TRBJ2-1 and V is TRBV29-1; tentative D call: TRBD2 (6 bases). The CDR3 has 14 amino acids. Germline lookup yields CDR1 SQVTM and CDR2 ANQGSEA. V dropped 4 bases and J dropped 2 bases, with 12 bases sitting between them. CDR3 residues: CSVGRDSTYNEQFF. CDR3 DNA sequence: TGCAGCGTTGGGAGGGATTCGACCTACAATGAGCAGTTCTTC.

In this sample, this clonotype turned up once. One end of the junction does not line up with germline, which may come from a read error. The genes are TRBV27 and TRBJ2-2; 7 bases are shared with TRBD1. From germline, CDR1 is MNHEY and CDR2 SMNVEV (reference sequence). The CDR3 spans 14 residues. The CDR3 loop reads CASSLGQNTRELFF. CDR3 sequence (DNA): TGTGCCAGCAGTTTGGGACAGAACACCCGGGAGCTGTTTTTT.

This chain uses TRBV5-6 with TRBJ2-1, with TRBD2 matching 10 bases. CDR3 length equals 13 residues. The ends lost 4 bases at V and 9 bases at J; junction bases unmatched: 4. The germline V gene encodes CDR1 SGHDT and CDR2 YYEEEE. CDR3 in DNA: TGTGCCAGCAGCGGACGGACTAGCGGTGAGCAGTTCTTC. This gives the protein CASSGRTSGEQFF.